Ten or more counts support the clone carrying this T cell receptor (beta chain). Its antigen is not identified. The germline V gene encodes CDR1 SGHDN and CDR2 FVKESK. The V end lost 4 bases, the J end lost 2 bases, and 15 bases lay between the germline ends. The CDR3 runs to 15 residues. This entry is derived from a study of T cells after yellow fever vaccination. In making TCR cDNA, 5'RACE template switching added a universal primer site and UMIs to it. TCRdb analysed the 5' RACE reads with MiXCR anew, one entry per CDR3 protein. Among about 130,000 distinct CDR3 sequences listed, approximately 6.6% were seen once. Study results and caveats: The appearance of a small share of clonotypes in both CD4 and CD8 compartments was observed. The secondary response showed a weaker magnitude and a faster peak, day 5 versus 15. The booster saw the reappearance of most primary-vaccination clones (about 95% CD4, 80% to 90% CD8).

This receptor was taken from a young man who received the YFV17D yellow fever vaccine. This sequence joins TRBV14 and TRBJ2-7; a possible D gene is TRBD1 (6 bases). This sample comprised CD4+ T cells sorted from PBMCs, obtained 10 days after the yellow fever booster vaccination. The CDR3 DNA sequence: TGTGCCAGCAGCCCCTCAGGGGCGGCTACCTACGAGCAGTACTTC. Translating it yields CASSPSGAATYEQYF.